This record covers a single T cell receptor beta chain. Its specificity is not known. The extraction recovered at least 5.5 micrograms of total RNA per sample. Primers used in a second PCR of about 6 to 11 cycles were a sample-barcoded 5' primer and a J-beta primer mix. Each cDNA molecule, via a template-switch adaptor with 12 random nucleotides, was tagged. TCRdb ran MiXCR on the 5' RACE reads and lists one entry per CDR3 protein. In the table there are about 1.4 million distinct CDR3 sequences, 45% to 70% of which are singletons. This sample is drawn from a study of blood T cells in healthy people across ages. Study-level findings and limits: Donors of long life had a larger count of naive CD4+ cells and greater diversity than aged donors. Among T cells, TCR beta diversity per million cells dropped roughly linearly as age rose.

Germline V gene lookup returns CDR1 SQVTM and CDR2 ANQGSEA. This CDR3 is built from 11 residues. V shed 5 bases and J shed 5 bases, with 9 bases lying between them. The receptor was derived from a man aged 18-30 years in good health. The sample was blood. The chain carries TRBV29-1 and TRBJ2-5, with D hard to call. DNA of the CDR3: TGCAGCGTTTTGTATGGGGAGACCCAGTACTTC. Its protein is CSVLYGETQYF.